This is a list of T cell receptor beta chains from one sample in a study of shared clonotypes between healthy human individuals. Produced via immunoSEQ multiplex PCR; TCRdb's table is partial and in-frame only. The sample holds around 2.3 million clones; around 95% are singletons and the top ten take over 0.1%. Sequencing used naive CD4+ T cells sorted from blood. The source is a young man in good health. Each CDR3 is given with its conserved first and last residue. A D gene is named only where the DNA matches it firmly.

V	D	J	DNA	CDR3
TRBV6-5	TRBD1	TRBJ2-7	TGTGCCAGCAGGTCGCCAGGGGGCCGGGACGAGCAGTACTTC	CASRSPGGRDEQYF
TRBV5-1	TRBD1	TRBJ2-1	TGCGCCAGCAGCTTAGACCGGGACAGGGAAAATGAGCAGTTCTTC	CASSLDRDRENEQFF
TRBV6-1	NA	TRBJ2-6	TGTGCCAGCAGTGACGCAGGTCGATTTATTGCCAACGTCCTGACTTTC	CASSDAGRFIANVLTF
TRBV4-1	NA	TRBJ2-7	TGCGCCAGCAGCAGGACGGCAGGCGGGGAGCAGTACTTC	CASSRTAGGEQYF
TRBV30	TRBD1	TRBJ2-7	TGTGCCTGGAGTTACAGGGGTCGGTCCTACGAGCAGTACTTC	CAWSYRGRSYEQYF
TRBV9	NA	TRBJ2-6	TGTGCCAGCAGGAGCTCTGGGGCCAACGTCCTGACTTTC	CASRSSGANVLTF
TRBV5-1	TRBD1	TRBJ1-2	TGCGCCAGCAGCGTACCGGGACAGGGGAGCAGCGGCTACACCTTC	CASSVPGQGSSGYTF
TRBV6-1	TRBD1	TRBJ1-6	TGTGCCAGCAGTCCAGGGGGGAGGAATTCACCCCTCCACTTT	CASSPGGRNSPLHF
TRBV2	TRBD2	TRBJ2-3	TGTGCCAGCGGCGGCAGGCGGGAGGGCCGAGATACGCAGTATTTT	CASGGRREGRDTQYF
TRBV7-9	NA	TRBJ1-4	TGTGCCAGCAGCTTAATGTGGACAGAAATTCGCGAGGTCCCTGAAAAACTGTTTTTT	CASSLMWTEIREVPEKLFF
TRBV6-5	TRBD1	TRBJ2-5	TGTGCCGGAGGACAGGGTGAGACCCAGTACTTC	CAGGQGETQYF
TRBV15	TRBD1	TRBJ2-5	TGTGCCACCAGCAGAGGATTCCCGGACAGGGTAGGGGAGACCCAGTACTTC	CATSRGFPDRVGETQYF
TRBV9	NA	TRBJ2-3	TGTGCCAGCAGCGTAGCTGGGACCCCCGAAAGGGCAGGCACGCAGTATTTT	CASSVAGTPERAGTQYF
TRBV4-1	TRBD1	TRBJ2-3	TGCGCCAGCAGCCAAGCAACCGGACAGGTTAAAGATACGCAGTATTTT	CASSQATGQVKDTQYF
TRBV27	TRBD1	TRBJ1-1	TGTGCCAGCAGTTTCGTGTCAGGGGGCAGGAGGACTGAAGCTTTCTTT	CASSFVSGGRRTEAFF